This TCR beta chain was found in a study of T cell changes during pregnancy in multiple sclerosis (dated by TCRdb to between 2018 and 2021). For the wider study: The study looked at changes in the T cell repertoire across pregnancy in women with multiple sclerosis.

The method was the immunoSEQ multiplex PCR assay. TCRdb took over this immuneACCESS table, retaining in-frame rearrangements with V and J assigned. Such tables are incomplete; in checked studies, under half of the missing clones stem from an unresolved V gene, and the remainder is unexplained. In all, the sample holds roughly 60,000 clones, and about 92% of those were seen once. Of the sample, 2% to 2.5% falls within the top ten clones. About this clone itself: This receptor's antigen is unknown. The record has no base qualities; no much larger clone is one base away.

This clonotype was obtained from a female donor in good health, enrolled as a control in a pregnancy study. Material: peripheral blood, obtained in the second trimester of pregnancy.

The CDR3 loop reads CASSLFRLGTRAYEQYF. The nucleotides are TGTGCCAGCAGCTTGTTCCGTTTGGGGACTAGAGCCTACGAGCAGTACTTC. The sequence joins TRBV11-1 to TRBJ2-7, and 8 junction bases match TRBD2. Per the germline V gene (reference sequence), SGHAT is the CDR1 and FQDESV is the CDR2. The CDR3 contains 17 residues, cysteine and phenylalanine counted. Of all the DNA, just the CDR3 is kept, 51 bases in frame from base 1. Unmatched junction bases come to 12, with V trimmed by 3 bases and J by 2 bases.